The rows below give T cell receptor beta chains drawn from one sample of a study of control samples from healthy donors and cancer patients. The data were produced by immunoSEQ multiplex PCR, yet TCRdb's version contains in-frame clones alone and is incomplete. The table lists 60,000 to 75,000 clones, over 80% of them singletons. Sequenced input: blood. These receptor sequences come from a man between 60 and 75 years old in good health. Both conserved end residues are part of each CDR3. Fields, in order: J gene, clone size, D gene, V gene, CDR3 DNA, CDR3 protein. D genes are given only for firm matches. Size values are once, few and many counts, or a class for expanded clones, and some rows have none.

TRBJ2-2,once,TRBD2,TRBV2,TGTGCCAGCAGGGTCGGACTAGCGGGAAACACCGGGGAGCTGTTTTTT,CASRVGLAGNTGELFF
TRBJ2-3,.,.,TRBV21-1,TGTGCCAGCAGCAGCCGGGACACAACAGATACGCAGTATTTT,CASSSRDTTDTQYF
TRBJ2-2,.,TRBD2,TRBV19,TGTGCCAGTAGTAGGCACCCGCTAGCGGGAGTTTCCCCCGGGGAGCTGTTTTTT,CASSRHPLAGVSPGELFF
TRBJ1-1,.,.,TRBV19,TGTGCCAGTAGCACCGATAGAATAAGAATGAACACTGAAGCTTTCTTT,CASSTDRIRMNTEAFF
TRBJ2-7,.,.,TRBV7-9,TGTGCCAGCAGCTTCGGGACAACCGAGCAGTACTTC,CASSFGTTEQYF
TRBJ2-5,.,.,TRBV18,TGTGCCAGCTCACCACCGGTTACAGTTCGGGGAGGAACCCAGTACTTC,CASSPPVTVRGGTQYF
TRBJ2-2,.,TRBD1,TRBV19,TGTGCCAGTAGTATTACAGGGGGAGCGAACACCGGGGAGCTGTTTTTT,CASSITGGANTGELFF
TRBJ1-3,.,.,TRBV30,TGTGCCTGGAGTGACCACAGGCACTCTGGAAACACCATATATTTT,CAWSDHRHSGNTIYF
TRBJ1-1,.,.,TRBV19,TGTGCCAGTAGTATAGCTGTGGCGAGGGGTACTGAAGCTTTCTTT,CASSIAVARGTEAFF
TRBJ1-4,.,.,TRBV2,TGTGCCAGCAGTAGGTCTACCACTAATGAAAAACTGTTTTTT,CASSRSTTNEKLFF
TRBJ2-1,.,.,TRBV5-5,TGTGCCAGCAGCTTGTTTGCGGGGCTAAACAATGAGCAGTTCTTC,CASSLFAGLNNEQFF